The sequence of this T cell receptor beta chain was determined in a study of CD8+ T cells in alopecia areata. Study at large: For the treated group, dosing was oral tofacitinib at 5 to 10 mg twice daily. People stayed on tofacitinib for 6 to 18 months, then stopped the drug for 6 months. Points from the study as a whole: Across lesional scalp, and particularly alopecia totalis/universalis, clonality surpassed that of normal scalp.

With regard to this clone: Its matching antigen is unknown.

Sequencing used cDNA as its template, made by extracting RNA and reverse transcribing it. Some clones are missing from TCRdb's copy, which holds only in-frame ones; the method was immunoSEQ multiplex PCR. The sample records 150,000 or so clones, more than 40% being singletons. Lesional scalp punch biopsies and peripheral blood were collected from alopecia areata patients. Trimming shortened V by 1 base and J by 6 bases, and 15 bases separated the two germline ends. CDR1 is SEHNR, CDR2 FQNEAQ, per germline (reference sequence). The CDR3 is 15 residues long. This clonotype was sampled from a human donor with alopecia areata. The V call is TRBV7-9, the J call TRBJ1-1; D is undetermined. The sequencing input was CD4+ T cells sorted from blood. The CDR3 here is CASSLVRAQSPEAFF. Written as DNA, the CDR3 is TGTGCCAGCAGCTTAGTAAGGGCGCAATCCCCTGAAGCTTTCTTT.